Listed below are T cell receptor beta chains from one sample, sequenced in a study of blood T cells in healthy people across ages. TCRdb redid the calling of the 5' RACE reads with MiXCR, one entry per CDR3 protein. The table includes 700,000 to 850,000 distinct CDR3 sequences, about 55% detected once. The material sequenced was blood. The receptors shown here come from a man older than 75 in good health. CDR3s include the opening cysteine and the closing phenylalanine or tryptophan. The order of the fields is clone size, J gene, D gene, V gene, CDR3 DNA, CDR3 protein. The D gene is left open where the match is weak. A row's size may be missing; if present it is once, few, many or a size class.

clone_size: -
j_call: TRBJ2-5
d_call: TRBD1
v_call: TRBV6-1
cdr3_nt: TGTGCCAGCAGCGGGACAGGGGGCCAAGAGACCCAGTACTTC
cdr3_aa: CASSGTGGQETQYF

clone_size: few
j_call: TRBJ2-2
d_call: -
v_call: TRBV29-1
cdr3_nt: TGCAGCGTCTACAGGGCGGACACCGGGGAGCTGTTTTTT
cdr3_aa: CSVYRADTGELFF

clone_size: -
j_call: TRBJ2-7
d_call: -
v_call: TRBV3-1
cdr3_nt: TGTGCCAGCAGCCAGGGGGTGGGAGGTAGCGGATACGAGCAGTACTTC
cdr3_aa: CASSQGVGGSGYEQYF

clone_size: few
j_call: TRBJ1-1
d_call: TRBD1
v_call: TRBV7-2
cdr3_nt: TGTGCCAGCAGCCCCCGACAGGGGGAGAACACTGAAGCTTTCTTT
cdr3_aa: CASSPRQGENTEAFF

clone_size: -
j_call: TRBJ2-7
d_call: TRBD1
v_call: TRBV12-3/TRBV12-4
cdr3_nt: TGTGCCAGCAGTACAGGGGCCCTAACCTACGAGCAGTACTTC
cdr3_aa: CASSTGALTYEQYF

clone_size: -
j_call: TRBJ2-4
d_call: -
v_call: TRBV28
cdr3_nt: TGTGCCAGTTTTGCGAGGAGAAAGAAAAACATTCAGTACTTC
cdr3_aa: CASFARRKKNIQYF

clone_size: -
j_call: TRBJ2-2
d_call: -
v_call: TRBV2
cdr3_nt: TGTGCCAGCAGTGCGAGTCCCGTGGGGTGGGGGGAGCTGTTTTTT
cdr3_aa: CASSASPVGWGELFF

clone_size: -
j_call: TRBJ2-5
d_call: -
v_call: TRBV5-1
cdr3_nt: TGCGCCAGCAGCTTGGCGGGCAGGGCTCCACAAGAGACCCAGTACTTC
cdr3_aa: CASSLAGRAPQETQYF

clone_size: -
j_call: TRBJ2-1
d_call: -
v_call: TRBV5-1
cdr3_nt: TGCGCCAGCAGCTTGGGAGGGACACAGGGCAATGAGCAGTTCTTC
cdr3_aa: CASSLGGTQGNEQFF

clone_size: -
j_call: TRBJ2-1
d_call: TRBD2
v_call: TRBV7-9
cdr3_nt: TGTGCCAGCAGCTTACGGGGGGAGGGACCGGGGGAGCAGTTCTTC
cdr3_aa: CASSLRGEGPGEQFF

clone_size: -
j_call: TRBJ2-7
d_call: -
v_call: TRBV28
cdr3_nt: TGTGCCAGCAGCTCTTTCTGGGAACAGTACTTC
cdr3_aa: CASSSFWEQYF

clone_size: -
j_call: TRBJ1-5
d_call: -
v_call: TRBV7-9
cdr3_nt: TGTGCCAGCAGCATGGACATGGGCAATCAGCCCCAGCATTTT
cdr3_aa: CASSMDMGNQPQHF

clone_size: -
j_call: TRBJ1-4
d_call: -
v_call: TRBV5-1
cdr3_nt: TGCGCCAGCAGCTTGGAACAGAATGAAAAACTGTTTTTT
cdr3_aa: CASSLEQNEKLFF

clone_size: -
j_call: TRBJ2-7
d_call: TRBD1
v_call: TRBV10-3
cdr3_nt: TGTGCCATCAGTTCGTGGGGGACAGGGGGCTCGGTCGAGCAGTACTTC
cdr3_aa: CAISSWGTGGSVEQYF

clone_size: -
j_call: TRBJ2-1
d_call: TRBD2
v_call: TRBV16
cdr3_nt: TGTGCCAGCAGCCAAGGGACTAGCGGGGCACAGTTCTTC
cdr3_aa: CASSQGTSGAQFF

clone_size: -
j_call: TRBJ1-4
d_call: TRBD1
v_call: TRBV24-1
cdr3_nt: TGTGCCACCAGTGATTTGGGGGCCTCGGGACAGGGGATTCTAGCAACTAATGAAAAACTGTTTTTT
cdr3_aa: CATSDLGASGQGILATNEKLFF

clone_size: few
j_call: TRBJ2-1
d_call: TRBD2
v_call: TRBV7-2
cdr3_nt: TGTGCCAGCAGCTTCCCGGGACTAGCGGGGGGGAATGAGCAGTTCTTC
cdr3_aa: CASSFPGLAGGNEQFF

clone_size: -
j_call: TRBJ2-4
d_call: -
v_call: TRBV28
cdr3_nt: TGTGCCAGCAGATCCGGCACCCAGGGGCAGTACTTC
cdr3_aa: CASRSGTQGQYF

clone_size: -
j_call: TRBJ2-1
d_call: -
v_call: TRBV27
cdr3_nt: TGTGCCAGCAGGGGAGAGGTTCTAGGGCACAATGAGCAGTTCTTC
cdr3_aa: CASRGEVLGHNEQFF

clone_size: -
j_call: TRBJ1-2
d_call: -
v_call: TRBV29-1
cdr3_nt: TGCAGCGGCACATTCAGGGAGAGGGACGGCTATGGCTACACCTTC
cdr3_aa: CSGTFRERDGYGYTF

clone_size: -
j_call: TRBJ1-1
d_call: TRBD1
v_call: TRBV20-1
cdr3_nt: TGCAGTGCCAGAACCGGGACAGTGAACACTGAAGCTTTCTTT
cdr3_aa: CSARTGTVNTEAFF

clone_size: -
j_call: TRBJ2-6
d_call: -
v_call: TRBV10-3
cdr3_nt: TGTGCCATCAGTGAGGCGAGCTCTGGGGCCAACGTCCTGACTTTC
cdr3_aa: CAISEASSGANVLTF

clone_size: -
j_call: TRBJ2-7
d_call: TRBD2
v_call: TRBV4-1
cdr3_nt: TGCGCCAGCAACCACGAACGCTCGACTAGCGGGAGATCCTACGAGCAGTACTTC
cdr3_aa: CASNHERSTSGRSYEQYF

clone_size: -
j_call: TRBJ2-7
d_call: -
v_call: TRBV13
cdr3_nt: TGTGCCAGCAGCTCGAGGGACGGGGCCTACGAGCAGTACTTC
cdr3_aa: CASSSRDGAYEQYF

clone_size: -
j_call: TRBJ1-6
d_call: TRBD1
v_call: TRBV6-1
cdr3_nt: TGTGCCAGCAGGGAGCCGACAGGGACCACTTCACCCCTCCACTTT
cdr3_aa: CASREPTGTTSPLHF